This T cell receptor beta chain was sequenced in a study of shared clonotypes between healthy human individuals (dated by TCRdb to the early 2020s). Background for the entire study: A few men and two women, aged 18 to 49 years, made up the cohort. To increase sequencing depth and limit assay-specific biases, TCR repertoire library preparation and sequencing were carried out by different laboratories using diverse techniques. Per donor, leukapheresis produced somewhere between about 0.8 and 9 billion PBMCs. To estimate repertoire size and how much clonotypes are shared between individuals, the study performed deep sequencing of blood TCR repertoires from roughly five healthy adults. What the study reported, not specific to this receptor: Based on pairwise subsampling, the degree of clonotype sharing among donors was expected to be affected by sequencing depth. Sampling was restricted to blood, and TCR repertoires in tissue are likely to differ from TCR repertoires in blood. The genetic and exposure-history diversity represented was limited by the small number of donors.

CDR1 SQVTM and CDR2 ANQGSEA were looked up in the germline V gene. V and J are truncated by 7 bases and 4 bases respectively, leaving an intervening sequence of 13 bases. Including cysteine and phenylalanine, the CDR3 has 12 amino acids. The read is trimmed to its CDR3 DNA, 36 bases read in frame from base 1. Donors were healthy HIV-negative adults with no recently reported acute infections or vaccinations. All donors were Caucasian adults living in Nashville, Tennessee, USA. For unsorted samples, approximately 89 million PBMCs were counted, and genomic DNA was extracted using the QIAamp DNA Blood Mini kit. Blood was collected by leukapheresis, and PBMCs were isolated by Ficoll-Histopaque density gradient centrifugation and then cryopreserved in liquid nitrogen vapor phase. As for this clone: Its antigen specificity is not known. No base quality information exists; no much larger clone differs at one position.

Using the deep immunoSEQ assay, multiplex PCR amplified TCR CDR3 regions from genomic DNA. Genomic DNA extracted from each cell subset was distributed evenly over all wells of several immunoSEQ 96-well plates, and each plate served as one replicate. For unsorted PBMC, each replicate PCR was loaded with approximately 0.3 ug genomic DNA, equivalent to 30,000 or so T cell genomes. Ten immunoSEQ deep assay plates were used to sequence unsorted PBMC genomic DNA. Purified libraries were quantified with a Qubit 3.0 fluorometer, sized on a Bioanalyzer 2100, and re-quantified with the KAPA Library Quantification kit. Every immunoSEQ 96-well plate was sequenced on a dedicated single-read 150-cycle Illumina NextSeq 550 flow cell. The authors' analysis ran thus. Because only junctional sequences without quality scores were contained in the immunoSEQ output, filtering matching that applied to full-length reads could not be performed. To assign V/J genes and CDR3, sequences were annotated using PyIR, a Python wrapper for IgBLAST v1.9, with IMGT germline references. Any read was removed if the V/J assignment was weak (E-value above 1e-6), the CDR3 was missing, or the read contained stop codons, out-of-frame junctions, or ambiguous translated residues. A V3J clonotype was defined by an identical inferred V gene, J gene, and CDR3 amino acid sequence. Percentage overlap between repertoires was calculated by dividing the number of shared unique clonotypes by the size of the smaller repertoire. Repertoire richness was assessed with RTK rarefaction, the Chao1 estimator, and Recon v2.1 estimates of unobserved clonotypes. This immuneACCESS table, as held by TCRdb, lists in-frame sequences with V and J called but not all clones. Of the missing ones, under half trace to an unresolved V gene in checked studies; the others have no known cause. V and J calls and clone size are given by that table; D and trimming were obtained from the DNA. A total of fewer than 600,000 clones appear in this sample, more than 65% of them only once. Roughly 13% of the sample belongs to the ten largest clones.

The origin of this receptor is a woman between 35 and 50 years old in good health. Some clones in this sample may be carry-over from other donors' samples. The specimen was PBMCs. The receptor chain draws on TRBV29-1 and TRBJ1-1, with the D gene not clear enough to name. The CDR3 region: CSALTGFTEAFF. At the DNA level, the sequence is TGCAGCGCCCTAACTGGGTTCACTGAAGCTTTCTTT.